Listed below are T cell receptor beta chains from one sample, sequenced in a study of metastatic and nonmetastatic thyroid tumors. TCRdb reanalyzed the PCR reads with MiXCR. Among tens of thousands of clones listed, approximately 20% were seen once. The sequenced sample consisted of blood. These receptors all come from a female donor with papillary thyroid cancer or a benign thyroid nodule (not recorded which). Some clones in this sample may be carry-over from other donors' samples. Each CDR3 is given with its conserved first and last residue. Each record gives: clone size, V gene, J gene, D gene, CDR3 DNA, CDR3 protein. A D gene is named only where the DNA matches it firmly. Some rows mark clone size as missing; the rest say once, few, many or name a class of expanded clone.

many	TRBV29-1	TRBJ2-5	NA	TGCAGCGTTGAAGCGGCAGGCGGGGTGGAGACCCAGTACTTC	CSVEAAGGVETQYF
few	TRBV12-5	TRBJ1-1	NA	TGTGCTAGTGGTTTGGTACTCGGCATGGGCCAAGGGAACATTGAAGCTTTCTTT	CASGLVLGMGQGNIEAFF
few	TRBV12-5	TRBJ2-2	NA	TGTGCTAGTGTTTTGTCCATAGCCCGGGACATCGGGGAGCTGTTTTTT	CASVLSIARDIGELFF
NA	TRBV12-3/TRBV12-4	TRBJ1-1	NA	TGTGCCAGCAGGTCCTCCGGTGGGAACACAGAAGCTTTCTTT	CASRSSGGNTEAFF
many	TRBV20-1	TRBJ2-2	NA	TGCAGTGCCCCACTCCCTCGACTAGGGACCGGGGAGCTGTTTTTT	CSAPLPRLGTGELFF
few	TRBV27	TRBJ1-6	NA	TGTGCCAGCAAGGGGACACGGAGTTCACCCCTCCACTTT	CASKGTRSSPLHF
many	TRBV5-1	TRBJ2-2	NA	TGCGCCAGCAGCTTGGATCTCCTTAACACCGGGGAGCTGTTTTTT	CASSLDLLNTGELFF
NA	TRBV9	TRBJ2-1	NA	TGTGCCAGCAGCAGGACAGTACGGGACTACAATGAGCAGTTCTTC	CASSRTVRDYNEQFF
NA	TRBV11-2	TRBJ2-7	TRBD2	TGTGCCAGCAGCTTAGATCCGGGGACTAGCGAGCAGTACTTC	CASSLDPGTSEQYF
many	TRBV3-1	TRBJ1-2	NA	TGTGCCAGCAGCTCCCAAGCAGGGGACTATGGCTACACCTTC	CASSSQAGDYGYTF
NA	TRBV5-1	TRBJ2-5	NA	TGCGCCAGCAGCTCTGGGCAGAATGAGGAAGGGACCCAGTACTTC	CASSSGQNEEGTQYF
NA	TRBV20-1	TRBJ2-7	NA	TGCAGTGCTAGGCCCTTTGGAATAGAGATGCTCCTATCCTACGAGCAGTACTTC	CSARPFGIEMLLSYEQYF
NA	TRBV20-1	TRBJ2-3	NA	TGCGGTGCTAGCCCCCGTGACAGGTTCCCAGATACGCAGTATTTT	CGASPRDRFPDTQYF
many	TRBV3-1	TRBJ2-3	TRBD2	TGTGCCAGCAGCCACGAACGGCTAGCGGGAGTCCCAGATACGCAGTATTTT	CASSHERLAGVPDTQYF
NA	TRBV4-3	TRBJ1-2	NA	TGCGCCAGCAGCCAAGACGTACAGGGCGACTATGGCTACACCTTC	CASSQDVQGDYGYTF
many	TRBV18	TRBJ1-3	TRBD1	TGTGCCAGCTCACCTCGCGACAGGGGGCGAAACACCATATATTTT	CASSPRDRGRNTIYF
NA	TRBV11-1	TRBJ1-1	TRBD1	TGTGCCAGCAGCTTGTGGCGGGACAGGCCGAACACTGAAGCTTTCTTT	CASSLWRDRPNTEAFF
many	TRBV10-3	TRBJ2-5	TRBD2	TGTGCCGCTGGGACTAGCGGGAGGGAAGAGACCCAGTACTTC	CAAGTSGREETQYF
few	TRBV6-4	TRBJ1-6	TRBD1	TGTGCCAGTAGTGAAACAGGGGGCGCTTCACCCCTCCACTTT	CASSETGGASPLHF
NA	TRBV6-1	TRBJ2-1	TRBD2	TGCGCAAGCAGCCGCCTACTAGCGAGGGAGCAGTTCTTC	CASSRLLAREQFF
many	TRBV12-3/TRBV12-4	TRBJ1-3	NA	TGTGCCAGCACTTTTTCTCACGGCGGAAACACCATATATTTT	CASTFSHGGNTIYF
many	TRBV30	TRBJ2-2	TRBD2	TGTGCCTGGAGTGGCCTTAGCGGGAAGGCCGGGGAGCTGTTTTTT	CAWSGLSGKAGELFF
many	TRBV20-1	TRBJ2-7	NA	TGCAGTGCTAGAGCAGAGGGATTCGAGCAGTACTTC	CSARAEGFEQYF
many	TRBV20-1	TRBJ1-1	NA	TGCAGTGCTAGATCGGGGTCCACTGAAGCTTTCTTT	CSARSGSTEAFF
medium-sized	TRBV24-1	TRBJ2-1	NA	TGTGCCACCAGTGATGGGCAGGGCGACCACAATGAGCAGTTCTTC	CATSDGQGDHNEQFF
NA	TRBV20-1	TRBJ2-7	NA	TGCAGTGCTAGGGACGGGTACTCCTACGAGCAGTACTTC	CSARDGYSYEQYF
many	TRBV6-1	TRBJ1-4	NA	TGTGCCAGCCGGTATGCTGAAAAACTGTTTTTT	CASRYAEKLFF
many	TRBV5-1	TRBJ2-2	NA	TGCGCCAGCAGTCGGTACAGGGGAGGGAACACCGGGGAGCTGTTTTTT	CASSRYRGGNTGELFF
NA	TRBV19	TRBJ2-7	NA	TGTGCCAGTATAGGGCTAGCGCGAGACTTTGGATCGTACGAGCAGTACTTC	CASIGLARDFGSYEQYF
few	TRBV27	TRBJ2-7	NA	TGTGCCTGCAGTTTATCGGGCGAATGCTACGAGCAGTACTTC	CACSLSGECYEQYF
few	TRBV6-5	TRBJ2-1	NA	TGTGCCAGCAGACCGACGGGGGTAGGGCAGTTCTTC	CASRPTGVGQFF
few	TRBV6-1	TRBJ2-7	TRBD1	TGTGCCAGTTCACAGGGGACCTCCTACGAGCAGTACTTC	CASSQGTSYEQYF
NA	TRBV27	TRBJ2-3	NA	TGTGCCAGCTTTCCGCCGGGACAAAGTACAGATACACAGTATTTT	CASFPPGQSTDTQYF
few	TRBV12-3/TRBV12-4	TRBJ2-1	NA	TGTGCCAGCAGACCTCTAGCCGGGACGGCCTACAATGAGCAGTTCTTC	CASRPLAGTAYNEQFF
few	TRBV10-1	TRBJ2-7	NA	TGCGCCAGCAGTGAGGGCATCCGCTACGAGCAGTACTTC	CASSEGIRYEQYF